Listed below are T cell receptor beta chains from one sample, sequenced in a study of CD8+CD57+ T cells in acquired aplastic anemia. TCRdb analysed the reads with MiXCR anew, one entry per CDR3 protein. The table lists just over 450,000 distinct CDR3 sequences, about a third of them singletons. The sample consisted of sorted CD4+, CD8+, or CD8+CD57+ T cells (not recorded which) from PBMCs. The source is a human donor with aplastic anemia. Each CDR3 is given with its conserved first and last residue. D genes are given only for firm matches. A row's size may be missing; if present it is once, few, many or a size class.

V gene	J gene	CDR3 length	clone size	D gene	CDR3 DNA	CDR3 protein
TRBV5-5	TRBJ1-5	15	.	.	TGTGCCAGCAGCTTGGCGGTGTTGGGCAATCAGCCCCAGCATTTT	CASSLAVLGNQPQHF
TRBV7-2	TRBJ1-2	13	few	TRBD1	TGTGCCAGCAGCCGGGACAGGGGGCTTGGCTACACCTTC	CASSRDRGLGYTF
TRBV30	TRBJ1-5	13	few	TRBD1	TGTGCCTGGAGTGGCAGGGGGAGGGAGCCCCAGCATTTT	CAWSGRGREPQHF
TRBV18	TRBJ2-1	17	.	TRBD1	TGTGCCAGCTCACCTGCTAGAGGGACAGCAGCAGACAATGAGCAGTTCTTC	CASSPARGTAADNEQFF
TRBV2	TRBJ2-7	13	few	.	TGTGCCAGCAGTGAAGCAGGGAACTACGAGCAGTACTTC	CASSEAGNYEQYF
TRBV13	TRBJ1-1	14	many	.	TGTGCCAGCAGACCGGACGGTTTACGGACTGAAGCTTTCTTT	CASRPDGLRTEAFF
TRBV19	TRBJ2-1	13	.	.	TGTGCCAGTAAAGTTGGGGGGGCCAATGAGCAGTTCTTC	CASKVGGANEQFF
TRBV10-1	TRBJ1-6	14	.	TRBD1	TGCGCCAGCAGTTGTCGGGACAGGGATTCACCCCTCCACTTT	CASSCRDRDSPLHF
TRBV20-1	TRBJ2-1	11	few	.	TGCAGTGCTCGCCCGATCGATGAGCAGTTCTTC	CSARPIDEQFF
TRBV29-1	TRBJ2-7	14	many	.	TGCAGCGCCGTAAGGACATCTAACCTCTACGAGCAGTACTTC	CSAVRTSNLYEQYF
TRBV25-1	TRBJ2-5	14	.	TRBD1	TGTGCCAGCAGGCGACAGGGCCGCCCTGAGACCCAGTACTTC	CASRRQGRPETQYF